The subject of this entry is one TCR beta chain. Its antigen is undetermined. This specimen comes from a study of cytomegalovirus exposure and HLA in healthy donors. General study findings and limits: Presence/absence analyses supposed approximately even sequencing depth among donors. TCR beta V segments were, for the most part, productive about 87% or about 30% of the time in an earlier analysis.

13 Jbeta primers and 60 Vbeta primers were used for the PCR. Sequencing was performed with immunoSEQ multiplex PCR; in TCRdb, only in-frame clones are kept and a portion is missing. Among 150,000 to 200,000 clones listed, just over 75% were seen once. The CDR3 loop spans 14 amino acids. The germline V gene has CDR1 SQVTM and CDR2 ANQGSEA. V was pared by 0 bases and J by 4 bases, with 5 bases of the junction left unmatched. This receptor was obtained from a woman aged 25-40 years in good health and CMV-seropositive. Specimen: PBMCs. The rearrangement uses TRBV29-1 and TRBJ1-1; 7 bases match TRBD1. CDR3 sequence reads: CSVEETGFPTEAFF. DNA of the CDR3: TGCAGCGTTGAAGAGACAGGGTTCCCCACTGAAGCTTTCTTT.